Here is one T cell receptor (beta chain) with its context. Its antigen remains unidentified. These data originate in a study of T cells in Graves' hyperthyroidism and ophthalmopathy. Study-level findings and limits: Most thyroid-expanded clonotypes above 0.001 were also found in blood. Separating ophthalmopathy from stable hyperthyroidism was achieved by a 13 V-J model.

Researchers amplified the TCR beta CDR3 regions from RNA transcripts. TCR CDR3 underwent first-round RT-PCR with the HTBI primer set. From the multiplex PCR reads, TCRdb called clonotypes with MiXCR, one entry per CDR3 protein. This table has hundreds of thousands of distinct CDR3 sequences, 15% to 20% appearing once. CDR3 length: 15 residues. The germline gives CDR1 MNHEY, CDR2 SMNVEV (reference sequence). Trimming took 0 bases from V and 0 from J, leaving 8 bases between them. The gene calls are TRBV27 and TRBJ1-1; D uncertain. The sequenced sample was blood. The clonotype originates from a woman in her twenties or thirties with Graves' hyperthyroidism. The CDR3 coding sequence is TGTGCCAGCAGTTTATCGAGGACGGTGAACACTGAAGCTTTCTTT. It yields the protein CASSLSRTVNTEAFF.